One T cell receptor beta chain is described in this entry. The antigen is undetermined. The sample belongs to a study of cytomegalovirus exposure and HLA in healthy donors. Study context: The approximately 720 first-cohort repertoires and the 120 or so validation repertoires shared the same platform, a later analysis reported. Overall study findings and caveats: Rarity held for most TCR sequences, but there were some public TCRs that occurred in many donors.

An approximately 130-subject validation cohort, separate from the roughly 670-subject first cohort, supplied the donors. The protocol was immunoSEQ multiplex PCR, while the TCRdb copy is restricted to in-frame clones and leaves out a portion. This table has about 38,000 clones, over 85% appearing once. Germline trimming cut 7 bases from V and 4 bases from J; bases unmatched to any gene: 5. In germline, CDR1 is LNHDA, CDR2 SQIVND (reference sequence). This CDR3 comprises 14 residues. This receptor was identified in a man in his late teens or twenties in good health and CMV-seronegative. Sequencing was done on a sample of PBMCs. V and J are TRBV19 and TRBJ1-3; 9 bases are shared with TRBD1. This CDR3 reads CASTPTGGGNTIYF. The CDR3 DNA follows: TGTGCCAGTACCCCGACAGGGGGGGGAAACACCATATATTTT.